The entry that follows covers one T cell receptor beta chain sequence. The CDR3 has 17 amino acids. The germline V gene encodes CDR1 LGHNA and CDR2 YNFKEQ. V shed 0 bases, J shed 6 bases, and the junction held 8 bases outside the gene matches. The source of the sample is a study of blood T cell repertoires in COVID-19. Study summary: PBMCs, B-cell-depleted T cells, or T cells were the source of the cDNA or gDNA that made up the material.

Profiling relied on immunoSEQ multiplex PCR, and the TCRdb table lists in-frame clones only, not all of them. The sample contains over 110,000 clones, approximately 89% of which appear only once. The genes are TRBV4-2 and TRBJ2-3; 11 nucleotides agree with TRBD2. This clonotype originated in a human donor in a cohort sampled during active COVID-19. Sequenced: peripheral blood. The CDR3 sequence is CASSQESSGGAGDTQYF. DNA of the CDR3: TGTGCCAGCAGCCAAGAAAGTAGCGGGGGGGCCGGGGATACGCAGTATTTT.